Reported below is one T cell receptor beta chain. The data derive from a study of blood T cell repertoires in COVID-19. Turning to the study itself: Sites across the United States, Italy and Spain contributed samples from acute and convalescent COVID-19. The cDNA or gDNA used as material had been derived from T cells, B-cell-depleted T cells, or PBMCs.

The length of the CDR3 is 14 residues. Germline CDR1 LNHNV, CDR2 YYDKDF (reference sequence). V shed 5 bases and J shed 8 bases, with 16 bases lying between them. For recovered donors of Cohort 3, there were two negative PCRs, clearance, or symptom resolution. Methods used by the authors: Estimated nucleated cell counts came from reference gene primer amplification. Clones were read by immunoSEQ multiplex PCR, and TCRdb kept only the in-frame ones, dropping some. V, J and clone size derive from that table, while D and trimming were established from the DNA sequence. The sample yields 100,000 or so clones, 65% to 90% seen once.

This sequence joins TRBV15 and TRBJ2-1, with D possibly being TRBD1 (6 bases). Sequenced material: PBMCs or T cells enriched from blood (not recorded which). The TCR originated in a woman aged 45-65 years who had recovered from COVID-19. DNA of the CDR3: TGTGCCACCAGCCCGGGACCACAGGGCGATGAGCAGTTCTTC. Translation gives CATSPGPQGDEQFF.